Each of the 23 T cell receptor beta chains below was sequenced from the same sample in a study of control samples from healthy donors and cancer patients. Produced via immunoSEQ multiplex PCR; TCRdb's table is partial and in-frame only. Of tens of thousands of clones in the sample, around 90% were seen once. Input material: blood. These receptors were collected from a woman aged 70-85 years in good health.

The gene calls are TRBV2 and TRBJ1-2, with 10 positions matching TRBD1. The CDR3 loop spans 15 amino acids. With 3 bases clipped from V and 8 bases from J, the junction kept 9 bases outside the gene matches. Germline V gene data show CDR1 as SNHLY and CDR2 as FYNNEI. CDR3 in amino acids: CASSDPGQGNKGYTF. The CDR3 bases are TGTGCCAGCAGTGACCCGGGACAGGGGAATAAGGGCTACACCTTC.

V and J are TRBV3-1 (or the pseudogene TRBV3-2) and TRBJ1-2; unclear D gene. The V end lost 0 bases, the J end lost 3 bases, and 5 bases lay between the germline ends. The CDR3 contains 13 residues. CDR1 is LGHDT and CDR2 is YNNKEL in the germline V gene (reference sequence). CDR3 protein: CASSQELHYGYTF. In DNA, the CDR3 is TGTGCCAGCAGCCAAGAATTGCACTATGGCTACACCTTC.

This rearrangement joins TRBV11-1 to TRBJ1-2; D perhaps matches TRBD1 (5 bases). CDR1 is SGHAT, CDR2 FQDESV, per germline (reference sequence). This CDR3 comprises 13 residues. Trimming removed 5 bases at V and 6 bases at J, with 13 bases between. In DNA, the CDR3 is TGTGCCAGCAGCCGACGGGGGGACCATGGCTACACCTTC. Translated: CASSRRGDHGYTF.

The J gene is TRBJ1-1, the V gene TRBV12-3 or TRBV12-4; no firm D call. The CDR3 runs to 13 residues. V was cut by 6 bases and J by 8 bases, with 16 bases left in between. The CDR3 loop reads CASSQNIGREAFF. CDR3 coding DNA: TGTGCCAGCAGCCAAAACATTGGGCGGGAAGCTTTCTTT.

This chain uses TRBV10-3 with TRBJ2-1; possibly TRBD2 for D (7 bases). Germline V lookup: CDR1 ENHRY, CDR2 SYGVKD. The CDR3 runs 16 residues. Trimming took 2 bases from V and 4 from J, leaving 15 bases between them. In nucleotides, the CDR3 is TGTGCCATCAGTGAGGCGACGAGGGGGGGGTACAATGAGCAGTTCTTC. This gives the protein CAISEATRGGYNEQFF.

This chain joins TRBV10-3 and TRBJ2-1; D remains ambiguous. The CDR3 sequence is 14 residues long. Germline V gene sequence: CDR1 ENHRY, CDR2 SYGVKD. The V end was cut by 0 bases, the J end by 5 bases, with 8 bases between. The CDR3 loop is CAISESVTNNEQFF. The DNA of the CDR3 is TGTGCCATCAGTGAGTCAGTCACTAACAATGAGCAGTTCTTC.

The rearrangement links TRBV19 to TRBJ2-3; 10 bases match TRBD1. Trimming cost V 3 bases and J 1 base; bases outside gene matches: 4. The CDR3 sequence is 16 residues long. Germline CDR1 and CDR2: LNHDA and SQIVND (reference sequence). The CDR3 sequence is CASSIGDRGRTDTQYF. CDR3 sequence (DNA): TGTGCCAGTAGTATCGGGGACAGGGGCCGCACAGATACGCAGTATTTT.

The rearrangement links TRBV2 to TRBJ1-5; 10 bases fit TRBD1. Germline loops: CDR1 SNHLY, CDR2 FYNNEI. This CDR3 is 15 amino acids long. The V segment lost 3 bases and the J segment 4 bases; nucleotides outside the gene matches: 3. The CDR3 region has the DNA TGTGCCAGCAGTGACCGGACAGGGGGTAATCAGCCCCAGCATTTT. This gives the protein CASSDRTGGNQPQHF. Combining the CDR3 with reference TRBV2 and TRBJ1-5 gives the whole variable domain EPEVTQTPSHQVTQMGQEVILRCVPISNHLYFYWYRQILGQKVEFLVSFYNNEISEKSEIFDDQFSVERPDGSNFTLKIRSTKLEDSAMYFCASSDRTGGNQPQHFGDGTRLSIL.

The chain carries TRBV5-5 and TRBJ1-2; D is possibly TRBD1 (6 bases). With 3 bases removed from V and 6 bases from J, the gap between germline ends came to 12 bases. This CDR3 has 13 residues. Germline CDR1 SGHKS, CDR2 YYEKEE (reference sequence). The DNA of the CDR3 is TGTGCCAGCAGCTCGGACAGCAGGAATGGCTACACCTTC. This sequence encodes CASSSDSRNGYTF.

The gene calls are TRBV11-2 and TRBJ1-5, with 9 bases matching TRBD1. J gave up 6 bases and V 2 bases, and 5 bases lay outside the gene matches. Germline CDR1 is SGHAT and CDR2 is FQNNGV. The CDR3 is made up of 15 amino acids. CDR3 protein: CASSLSGTGFQPQHF. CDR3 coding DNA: TGTGCCAGCAGCTTAAGCGGGACAGGGTTTCAGCCCCAGCATTTT.

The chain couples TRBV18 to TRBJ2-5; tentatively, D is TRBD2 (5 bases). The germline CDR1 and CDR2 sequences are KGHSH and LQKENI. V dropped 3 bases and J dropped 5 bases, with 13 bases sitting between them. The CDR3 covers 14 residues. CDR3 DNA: TGTGCCAGCTCACCTCCTAGCCTGGTGGAGACCCAGTACTTC. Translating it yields CASSPPSLVETQYF.

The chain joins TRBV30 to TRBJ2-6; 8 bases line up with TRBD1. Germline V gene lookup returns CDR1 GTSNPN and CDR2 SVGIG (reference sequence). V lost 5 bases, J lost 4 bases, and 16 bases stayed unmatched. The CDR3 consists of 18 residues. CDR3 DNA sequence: TGTGCCTGGGTCGGAGGGGTCAGGGGGCCCCGCGGGGCCAACGTCCTGACTTTC. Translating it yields CAWVGGVRGPRGANVLTF.

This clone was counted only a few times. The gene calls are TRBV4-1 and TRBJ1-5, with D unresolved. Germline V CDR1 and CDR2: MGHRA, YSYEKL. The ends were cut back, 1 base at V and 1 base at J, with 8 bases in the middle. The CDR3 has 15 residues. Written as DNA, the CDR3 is TGCGCCAGCAGCCAAGTTATGGGGAGCAATCAGCCCCAGCATTTT. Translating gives CASSQVMGSNQPQHF.

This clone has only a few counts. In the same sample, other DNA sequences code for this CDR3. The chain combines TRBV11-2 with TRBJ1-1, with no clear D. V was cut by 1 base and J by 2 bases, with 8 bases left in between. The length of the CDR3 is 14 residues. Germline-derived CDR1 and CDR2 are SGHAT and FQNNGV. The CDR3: CASSLGAGNTEAFF. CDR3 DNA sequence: TGTGCCAGCAGCTTAGGGGCCGGCAACACTGAAGCTTTCTTT.

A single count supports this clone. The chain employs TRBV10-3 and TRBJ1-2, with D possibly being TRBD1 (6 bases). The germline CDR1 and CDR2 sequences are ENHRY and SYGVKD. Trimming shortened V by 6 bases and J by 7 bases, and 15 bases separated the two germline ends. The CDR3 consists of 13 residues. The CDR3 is CAISGQSASGYTF. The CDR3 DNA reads TGTGCCATCAGCGGACAGTCCGCTAGTGGCTACACCTTC.

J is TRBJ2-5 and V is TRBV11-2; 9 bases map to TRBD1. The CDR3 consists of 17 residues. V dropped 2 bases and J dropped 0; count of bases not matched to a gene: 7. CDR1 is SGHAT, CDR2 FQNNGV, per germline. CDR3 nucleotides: TGTGCCAGCAGCTTATTACAGGGGGCTAGATACCAAGAGACCCAGTACTTC. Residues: CASSLLQGARYQETQYF.

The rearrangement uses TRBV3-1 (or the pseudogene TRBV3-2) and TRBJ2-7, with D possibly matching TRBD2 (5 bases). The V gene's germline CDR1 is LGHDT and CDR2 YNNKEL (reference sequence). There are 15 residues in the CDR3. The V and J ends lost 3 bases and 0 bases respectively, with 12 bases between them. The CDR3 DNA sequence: TGTGCCAGCAGCCAGACCAGCGGAAACTCCTACGAGCAGTACTTC. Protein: CASSQTSGNSYEQYF.

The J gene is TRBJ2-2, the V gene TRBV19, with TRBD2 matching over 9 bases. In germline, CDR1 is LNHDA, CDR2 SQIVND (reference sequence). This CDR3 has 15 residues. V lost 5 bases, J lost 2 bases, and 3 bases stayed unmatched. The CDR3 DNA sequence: TGTGCCAGTAGTCCCGGGACTAGCAACACCGGGGAGCTGTTTTTT. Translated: CASSPGTSNTGELFF.

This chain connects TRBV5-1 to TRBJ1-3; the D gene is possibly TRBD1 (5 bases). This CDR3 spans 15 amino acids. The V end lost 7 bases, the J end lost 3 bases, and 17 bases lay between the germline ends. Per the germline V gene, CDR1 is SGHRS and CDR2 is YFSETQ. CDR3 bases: TGCGCCAGCCGGTACGACAGTCTGGATGGAAACACCATATATTTT. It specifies CASRYDSLDGNTIYF.

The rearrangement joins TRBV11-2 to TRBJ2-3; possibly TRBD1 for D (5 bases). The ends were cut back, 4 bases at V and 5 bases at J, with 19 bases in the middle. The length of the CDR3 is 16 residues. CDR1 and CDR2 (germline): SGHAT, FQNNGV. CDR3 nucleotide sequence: TGTGCCAGCAGCTCCCACGCCGGACAAGGTGTAGATACGCAGTATTTT. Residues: CASSSHAGQGVDTQYF. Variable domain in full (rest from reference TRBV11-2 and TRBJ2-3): EAGVAQSPRYKIIEKRQSVAFWCNPISGHATLYWYQQILGQGPKLLIQFQNNGVVDDSQLPKDRFSAERLKGVDSTLKIQPAKLEDSAVYLCASSSHAGQGVDTQYFGPGTRLTVL.

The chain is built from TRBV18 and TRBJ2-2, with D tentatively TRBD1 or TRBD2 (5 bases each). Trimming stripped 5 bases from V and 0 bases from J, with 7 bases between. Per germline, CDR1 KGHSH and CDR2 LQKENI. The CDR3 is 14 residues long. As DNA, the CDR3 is TGTGCCAGCTCAGGGACGGCGAACACCGGGGAGCTGTTTTTT. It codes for CASSGTANTGELFF.

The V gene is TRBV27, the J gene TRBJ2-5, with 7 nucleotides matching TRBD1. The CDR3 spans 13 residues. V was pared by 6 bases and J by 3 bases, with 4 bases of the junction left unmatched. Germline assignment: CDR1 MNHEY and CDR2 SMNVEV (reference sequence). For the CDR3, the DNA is TGTGCCAGCAGACGGGACAGTAAAGAGACCCAGTACTTC. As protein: CASRRDSKETQYF.

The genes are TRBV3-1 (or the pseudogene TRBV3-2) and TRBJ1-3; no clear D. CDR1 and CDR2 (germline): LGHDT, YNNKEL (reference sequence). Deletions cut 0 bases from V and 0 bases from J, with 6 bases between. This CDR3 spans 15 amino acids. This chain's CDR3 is CASSQELRSGNTIYF. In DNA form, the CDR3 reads TGTGCCAGCAGCCAAGAGCTTCGCTCTGGAAACACCATATATTTT.